The clone carrying this T cell receptor (beta chain) was detected once. The antigen remains unidentified. The data originate from a study of Ad26.COV2.S vaccination and SARS-CoV-2 variants. Study findings and constraints: Analyses of TCR breadth and depth may have underestimated total T cell responses. Similar non-spike TCR breadth was seen in vaccine and placebo recipients. The breadth of spike-specific CD8+ and CD4+ T cell responses after vaccination was reportedly substantial. Vaccinees displayed broader spike-specific TCR repertoires than placebo recipients.

V lost 6 bases to trimming and J lost 6 bases; unmatched junction nucleotides: 7. The CDR3 consists of 15 residues. The germline CDR1 and CDR2 sequences are LNHDA and SQIVND (reference sequence). TCRdb's table, derived via immunoSEQ multiplex PCR, lists solely in-frame clones and lacks some. The sample records over 130,000 clones, 70% to 90% being singletons. The input for sequencing was peripheral blood, taken after recovery from COVID-19. The origin of this receptor is a human donor who had recovered from COVID-19. This chain links TRBV19 with TRBJ2-2; 10 bases align to TRBD2. CDR3 in amino acids: CASRDQRGGSGELFF. In DNA form, the CDR3 reads TGTGCCAGTAGGGACCAGCGGGGGGGCTCCGGGGAGCTGTTTTTT.